Here is one TCR beta chain with its context. Here immunoSEQ multiplex PCR was the method, and the copy in TCRdb shows in-frame clones only, minus some. The data hold around 81,000 clones, with over 85% observed a single time. The data stem from a study of control samples from healthy donors and cancer patients. Germline V CDR1 and CDR2: SGDLS, YYNGEE. With 0 bases clipped from V and 5 bases from J, the junction kept 5 bases outside the gene matches. The CDR3 is 16 amino acids. This rearrangement joins TRBV9 to TRBJ2-1, with 10 nucleotides matching TRBD2. The sequenced sample consisted of blood. This receptor was obtained from a woman between 25 and 40 years old in good health. CDR3: CASSVARTSGHNEQFF. In DNA, the CDR3 is TGTGCCAGCAGCGTAGCGAGGACTAGCGGACACAATGAGCAGTTCTTC.